The 22 T cell receptor beta chains listed next were all sequenced from one sample in a study of beta chain features in type 1 diabetes. Broader study findings: Moderately but significantly shorter TCRB CDR3s were found in Type 1 diabetes patients in all four CD4+ subsets.

Investigators reverse transcribed all isolated RNA, so they sequenced expressed TCRB transcripts. Clones were sequenced by immunoSEQ multiplex PCR, and TCRdb holds only the in-frame ones, with some missing. This sample has more than 100,000 clones; 28% occur once, and the top ten carry approximately 0.5%. Their antigens are not known. The sample comprised central memory CD4+ T cells from blood. The receptors were gathered from a woman aged 18 to 35 with type 1 diabetes.

This clone was counted a few times. The chain has TRBV6-5 and TRBJ1-2, with no clear D. The V end lost 2 bases, the J end lost 4 bases, and 17 bases lay between the germline ends. This CDR3 has 16 residues. Germline V CDR1 and CDR2: MNHEY, SVGAGI. CDR3 region: CASSYSFTHGAYGYTF. CDR3 DNA sequence: TGTGCCAGCAGTTACAGTTTCACTCACGGAGCCTATGGCTACACCTTC.

V gene TRBV11-2 combines with J gene TRBJ1-2; TRBD1 matches at 7 bases. J gave up 7 bases and V 0 bases, and 8 bases lay outside the gene matches. The CDR3 extends over 15 amino acids. Germline assignment: CDR1 SGHAT and CDR2 FQNNGV. CDR3 protein: CASSLEGQGVGGYTF. The DNA for the CDR3 is TGTGCCAGCAGCTTAGAAGGGCAGGGGGTAGGTGGCTACACCTTC. Complete variable domain (other parts from reference TRBV11-2 and TRBJ1-2): EAGVAQSPRYKIIEKRQSVAFWCNPISGHATLYWYQQILGQGPKLLIQFQNNGVVDDSQLPKDRFSAERLKGVDSTLKIQPAKLEDSAVYLCASSLEGQGVGGYTFGSGTRLTVV.

Written as DNA, the CDR3 is TGTGCCAGCAGCTGCCGGCCGCCTAGCGGGAGTAGCTATGAGCAGTTCTTC. It specifies CASSCRPPSGSSYEQFF. The rearrangement joins TRBV7-3 to TRBJ2-1; TRBD2 matches at 10 bases. Germline V gene data show CDR1 as SGHTA and CDR2 as FQGTGA. The CDR3 is 17 residues long. Trimming cost V 4 bases and J 8 bases; bases outside gene matches: 14. The whole variable domain, filled in from reference TRBV7-3 and TRBJ2-1, reads GAGVSQTPSNKVTEKGKYVELRCDPISGHTALYWYRQSLGQGPEFLIYFQGTGAADDSGLPNDRFFAVRPEGSVSTLKIQRTERGDSAVYLCASSCRPPSGSSYEQFFGPGTRLTVL.

Here the CDR3 reads CATSRDLSQPQHF. In nucleotides, the CDR3 is TGTGCCACCAGCAGAGATTTGAGTCAGCCCCAGCATTTT. The chain uses TRBV15 and TRBJ1-5; D is ambiguous. The CDR3 is made up of 13 amino acids. CDR1 and CDR2 from the germline V gene are LNHNV and YYDKDF (reference sequence). Trimming took 0 bases from V and 6 from J, leaving 6 bases between them. The variable domain in full, with the rest retrieved from reference TRBV15 and TRBJ1-5, is DAMVIQNPRYQVTQFGKPVTLSCSQTLNHNVMYWYQQKSSQAPKLLFHYYDKDFNNEADTPDNFQSRRPNTSFCFLDIRSPGLGDTAMYLCATSRDLSQPQHFGDGTRLSIL.

V is TRBV7-8 and J is TRBJ2-5, with 13 bases aligning to TRBD2. Germline V gene data show CDR1 as SGHVS and CDR2 as FQNEAQ. J gave up 5 bases and V 4 bases, and 10 bases lay outside the gene matches. This CDR3 comprises 17 residues. The CDR3 protein is CASSSRLAGGGTETQYF. The CDR3 DNA reads TGTGCCAGCAGCTCCCGACTAGCGGGAGGTGGAACGGAGACCCAGTACTTC. Filled out from reference TRBV7-8 and TRBJ2-5, the complete variable domain reads GAGVSQSPRYKVAKRGQDVALRCDPISGHVSLFWYQQALGQGPEFLTYFQNEAQLDKSGLPSDRFFAERPEGSVSTLKIQRTQQEDSAVYLCASSSRLAGGGTETQYFGPGTRLLVL.

This clone showed up just a few times. The genes are TRBV6-5 and TRBJ2-1; 9 positions agree with TRBD1. Germline-derived CDR1 and CDR2 are MNHEY and SVGAGI. This CDR3 is 14 amino acids long. With 8 bases clipped from V and 7 bases from J, the junction kept 9 bases outside the gene matches. DNA for the CDR3: TGTGCCAGCCGTTCCGGGACAGGGAGGAATGAGCAGTTCTTC. It is translated as CASRSGTGRNEQFF.

The chain is built from TRBV30 and TRBJ1-5, with a possible D match to TRBD1 (5 bases). Germline V gene data show CDR1 as GTSNPN and CDR2 as SVGIG (reference sequence). V lost 5 bases, J lost 7 bases, and 15 bases lay in between. The CDR3 has 13 residues. DNA for the CDR3: TGTGCCTGGGACAGAGTGTTCGGGCAGCCCCAGCATTTT. Translation: CAWDRVFGQPQHF.

This clone was counted between two and nine times. V and J are TRBV30 and TRBJ2-7; possibly TRBD1 or TRBD2 for D (5 bases each). The germline CDR1 and CDR2 sequences are GTSNPN and SVGIG (reference sequence). V dropped 1 base and J dropped 6 bases, with 13 bases sitting between them. The CDR3 is made up of 13 amino acids. CDR3 coding DNA: TGTGCCTGGAGTGCCTCGGGTGGGGGCGAGCAGTACGTC. Its translation: CAWSASGGGEQYV.

Of note for this clone: A read error may account for a junction end that differs from germline. CDR3 nucleotide sequence: TGTGCCAGCAGTTCCTCCCGGGACTTGAGGAACTTC. It yields the protein CASSSSRDLRNF. The gene calls are TRBV28 and TRBJ2-5; perhaps TRBD2 as D (6 bases). CDR3 length equals 12 residues. Germline CDR1 and CDR2: MDHEN and SYDVKM.

This chain joins TRBV11-3 and TRBJ2-7; 10 positions agree with TRBD2. Germline V gene lookup returns CDR1 SGHNT and CDR2 YENEEA. This CDR3 has 14 residues. The V gene end was trimmed by 3 bases and the J gene end by 7 bases; junction bases not matched to a gene: 6. This CDR3 reads CASSLEGLAREQYF. DNA for the CDR3: TGTGCCAGCAGCTTGGAGGGACTAGCGCGAGAGCAGTACTTC.

The chain employs TRBV6-5 and TRBJ1-2, with a tentative D call TRBD1 (6 bases). The CDR3 is 11 amino acids. Trimming left V 6 bases short and J 5 bases short, with 7 bases between. Germline CDR1 and CDR2: MNHEY and SVGAGI. The DNA for the CDR3 is TGTGCCAGCAGCCAGGGGTATGGCTACACCTTC. Its protein is CASSQGYGYTF.

J is TRBJ1-3 and V is TRBV4-3; D remains ambiguous. The CDR3 length is 17 residues. V dropped 0 bases and J dropped 0 bases, with 12 bases sitting between them. Germline V gives CDR1 LGHNA, CDR2 YSLEER. The CDR3 bases are TGCGCCAGCAGCCAAGAGAGCTACCGTAGCTCTGGAAACACCATATATTTT. It is translated as CASSQESYRSSGNTIYF.

There are a few counts of this clone. V is TRBV2 and J is TRBJ1-1, with D maybe TRBD1 (5 bases). The ends were cut back, 4 bases at V and 4 bases at J, with 10 bases in the middle. Germline-derived CDR1 and CDR2 are SNHLY and FYNNEI. This CDR3 comprises 13 residues. In DNA, the CDR3 is TGTGCCAGCAGTGTTCGGACATCCACTGAAGCTTTCTTT. This translates into CASSVRTSTEAFF.

This clone was recorded a few times. V is TRBV7-2 and J is TRBJ2-1; TRBD2 matches 8 bases. Germline assignment: CDR1 SGHTA and CDR2 FQGNSA. The CDR3 runs 15 residues. V shed 3 bases and J 0 bases; nucleotides not matched to a gene: 1. CDR3 region: CASSFSGGSYNEQFF. The CDR3 region has the DNA TGTGCCAGCAGCTTCAGCGGGGGCTCCTACAATGAGCAGTTCTTC.

This clone was found once. The J gene is TRBJ2-5, the V gene TRBV5-4, with D perhaps TRBD1 (6 bases). The germline V gene encodes CDR1 SGHNT and CDR2 YYREEE (reference sequence). Trimming removed 4 bases at V and 2 bases at J, with 18 bases between. The CDR3 length is 16 residues. The CDR3: CASSPYSGVEQETQYF. The CDR3 bases are TGTGCCAGCAGCCCCTACTCAGGGGTCGAACAAGAGACCCAGTACTTC.

This clone was seen only a few times. This chain's CDR3 is CASSPVGQRRTEAFF. In nucleotides, the CDR3 is TGTGCCAGCTCACCAGTCGGGCAGCGGCGGACTGAAGCTTTCTTT. The chain carries TRBV18 and TRBJ1-1; D is ambiguous. V lost 2 bases, J lost 5 bases, and 15 bases lay in between. Germline V gives CDR1 KGHSH, CDR2 LQKENI. This CDR3 is built from 15 residues.

V and J are TRBV18 and TRBJ1-1; unclear D gene. The CDR3 runs to 13 residues. V lost 3 bases to trimming and J lost 0 bases, with 5 bases between them. From germline, CDR1 is KGHSH and CDR2 LQKENI. CDR3 amino acids: CASSPLVNTEAFF. The CDR3 DNA sequence: TGTGCCAGCTCACCTTTAGTGAACACTGAAGCTTTCTTT.

In this sample, this clone turned up a few times. The chain joins TRBV27 to TRBJ2-3, with D possibly being TRBD2 (5 bases). Germline V gene data show CDR1 as MNHEY and CDR2 as SMNVEV (reference sequence). This CDR3 comprises 13 residues. Trimming took 6 bases from V and 5 from J, leaving 12 bases between them. The CDR3 DNA sequence: TGTGCCAGCAGAACGCTAGAGGGAGATACGCAGTATTTT. This sequence encodes CASRTLEGDTQYF.

This clone was seen a few times. The chain has TRBV7-2 and TRBJ2-2; D perhaps matches TRBD1 (7 bases). The CDR3 loop spans 16 amino acids. V lost 5 bases and J lost 2, with 15 bases in between. CDR1 and CDR2 (germline): SGHTA, FQGNSA. The CDR3: CASSKGGTVNTGELFF. The CDR3 nucleotides read TGTGCCAGCAGCAAAGGGGGGACAGTTAACACCGGGGAGCTGTTTTTT. Filled out from reference TRBV7-2 and TRBJ2-2, the complete variable domain reads GAGVSQSPSNKVTEKGKDVELRCDPISGHTALYWYRQSLGQGLEFLIYFQGNSAPDKSGLPSDRFSAERTGGSVSTLTIQRTQQEDSAVYLCASSKGGTVNTGELFFGEGSRLTVL.

This clone appeared a few times. The J gene is TRBJ2-1, the V gene TRBV5-4; D unresolved. The V end lost 4 bases, the J end lost 5 bases, and 7 bases lay between the germline ends. This CDR3 region has 12 residues. Germline loops: CDR1 SGHNT, CDR2 YYREEE (reference sequence). CDR3 bases: TGTGCCAGCAGCCCTGAGGACAATGAGCAGTTCTTC. It translates to CASSPEDNEQFF.

This clone was picked up many times. The gene calls are TRBV29-1 and TRBJ2-1; D might be TRBD2 (5 bases). The CDR3 totals 11 residues. V was pared by 8 bases and J by 4 bases, with 9 bases between. The germline CDR1 and CDR2 sequences are SQVTM and ANQGSEA. The DNA for the CDR3 is TGCAGCACAGCGGCTTACAATGAGCAGTTCTTC. Residues: CSTAAYNEQFF.

This clone was counted a few times. This chain connects TRBV20-1 to TRBJ2-3; D gene ambiguous. CDR1 is DFQATT and CDR2 is SNEGSKA in the germline V gene (reference sequence). The CDR3 spans 11 residues. V lost 5 bases and J lost 0, with 3 bases in between. CDR3 coding DNA: TGCAGTGCTCCAAGCACAGATACGCAGTATTTT. As protein: CSAPSTDTQYF.